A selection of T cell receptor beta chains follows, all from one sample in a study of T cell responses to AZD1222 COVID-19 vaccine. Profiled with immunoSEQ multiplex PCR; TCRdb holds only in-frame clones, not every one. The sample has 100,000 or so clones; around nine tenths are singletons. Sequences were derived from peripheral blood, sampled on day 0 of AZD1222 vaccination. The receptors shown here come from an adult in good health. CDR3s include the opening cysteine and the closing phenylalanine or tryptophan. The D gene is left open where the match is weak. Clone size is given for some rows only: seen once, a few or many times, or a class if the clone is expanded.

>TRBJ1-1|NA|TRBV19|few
TGTGCCAGTAGCCTTCCCCCCCCATCCCCTGAAGCTTTCTTT
CASSLPPPSPEAFF
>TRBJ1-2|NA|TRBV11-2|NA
TGTGCCAGCAGCTTAGCGACAGTTGGCTATGGCTACACCTTC
CASSLATVGYGYTF
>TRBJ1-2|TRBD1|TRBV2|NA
TGTGCCAGCAGTGAATGGGCAGGGGGCGAGGATGGCTACACCTTC
CASSEWAGGEDGYTF
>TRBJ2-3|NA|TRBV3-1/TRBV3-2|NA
TGTGCCAGCAGCCAAGTTCTGACCCGGGACTTTCCCACAGATACGCAGTATTTT
CASSQVLTRDFPTDTQYF
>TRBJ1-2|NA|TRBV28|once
TGTGCCAGCAGCTATCTAGGGACTAGCTATGGCTACACCTTC
CASSYLGTSYGYTF
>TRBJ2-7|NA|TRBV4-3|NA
TGCGCCAGCAGCCGGGAATGGGACTTCTCCTACGAGCAGTACTTC
CASSREWDFSYEQYF
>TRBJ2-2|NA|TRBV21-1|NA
TGTGCCAGCAGCAAGCTCACCGGGGAGCTGTTTTTT
CASSKLTGELFF
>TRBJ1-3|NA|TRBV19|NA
TGTGCCAGTAGTAGCGGGACCCCGGGCGGCACCATATATTTT
CASSSGTPGGTIYF
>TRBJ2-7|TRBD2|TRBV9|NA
TGTGCCAGCAGCGTTTCTAGCGGCCGGGTCGAGCAGTACTTC
CASSVSSGRVEQYF
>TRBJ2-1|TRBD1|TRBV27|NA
TGTGCCAGCAGTTTTCGATCAGGGGCTCAGGGGGCCCAATATCACAATGAGCAGTTCTTC
CASSFRSGAQGAQYHNEQFF
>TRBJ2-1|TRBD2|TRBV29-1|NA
TGCAGCGTTGAACTTGGACTAGCGGCCACCCCTTACAATGAGCAGTTCTTC
CSVELGLAATPYNEQFF
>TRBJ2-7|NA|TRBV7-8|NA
TGTGCCAGCAGCCTCCTAGGAGTCGAGCAGTACTTC
CASSLLGVEQYF
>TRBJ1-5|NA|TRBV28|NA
TGTGCCAGCAGTCTCATAGCTCAGCCCCAGCATTTT
CASSLIAQPQHF
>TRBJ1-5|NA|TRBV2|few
TGTGCCAGCAGGGGGGGCAGGGCGAGAAATCAGCCCCAGCATTTT
CASRGGRARNQPQHF
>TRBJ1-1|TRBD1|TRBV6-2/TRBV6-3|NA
TGTGCCAGCAGCCACCACTCGACAGGGGACACTGAAGCTTTCTTT
CASSHHSTGDTEAFF
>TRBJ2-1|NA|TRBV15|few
TGTGCCACCAGCAGAAGTATTAGGCTCCCTGAGCAGTTCTTC
CATSRSIRLPEQFF
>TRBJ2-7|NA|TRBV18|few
TGTGCCAGCTCACCACGGGGGGCCGAGCAGTACTTC
CASSPRGAEQYF
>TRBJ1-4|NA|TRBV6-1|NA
TGTGCCAGCAGTGAAGAACATCGCCGTAATGAAAAACTGTTTTTT
CASSEEHRRNEKLFF
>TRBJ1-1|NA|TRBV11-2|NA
TGTGCCAGCAGCGGGCGAGGTTCAGGGAACACTGAAGCTTTCTTT
CASSGRGSGNTEAFF
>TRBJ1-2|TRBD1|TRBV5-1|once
TGCGCCAGCAGCTTCGGAGGGGGCGGTTATGGCTACACCTTC
CASSFGGGGYGYTF
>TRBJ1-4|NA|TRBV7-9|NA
TGTGCCAGCAGCTTAGAAACAGGGAGTTTCGAAAAACTGTTTTTT
CASSLETGSFEKLFF
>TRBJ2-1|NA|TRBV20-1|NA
TGCAGTGCTAGTTATCACAATGAGCAGTTCTTC
CSASYHNEQFF
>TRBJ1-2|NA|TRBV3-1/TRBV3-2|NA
TGTGCCAGCAGCCAACTGGACAGATATAACTATGGCTACACCTTC
CASSQLDRYNYGYTF
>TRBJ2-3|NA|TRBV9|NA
TGTGCCAGCTCTCGGGGAAGGGGAGGTATAACAGATACGCAGTATTTT
CASSRGRGGITDTQYF
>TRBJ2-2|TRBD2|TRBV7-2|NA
TGTGCCAGCAGCTTCGGGGGGGCGAACACCGGGGAGCTGTTTTTT
CASSFGGANTGELFF
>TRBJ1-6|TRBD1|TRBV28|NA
TGTGCCAGCAGGCGAACAGGGGATTATTCACCCCTCCACTTT
CASRRTGDYSPLHF
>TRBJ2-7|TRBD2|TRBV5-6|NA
TGTGCCAGCAGCGCCCAGACTAGCGGGAGATCCTACGAGCAGTACTTC
CASSAQTSGRSYEQYF
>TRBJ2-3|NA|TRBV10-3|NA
TGTGCCATCAGTGAGTCGGGCGGGGGCACAGATACGCAGTATTTT
CAISESGGGTDTQYF
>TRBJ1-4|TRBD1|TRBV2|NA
TGTGCCAGCAGTGGAGCCGGGACAGGGGGCGAAAAACTGTTTTTT
CASSGAGTGGEKLFF
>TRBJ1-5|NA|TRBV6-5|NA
TGTGCCAGCACTGGGGGAGGGGATGTTCAGCCCCAGCATTTT
CASTGGGDVQPQHF
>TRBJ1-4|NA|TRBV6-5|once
TGTGCCAGCAGCCTTCCCCTAAAAGAGGAAAAACTGTTTTTT
CASSLPLKEEKLFF
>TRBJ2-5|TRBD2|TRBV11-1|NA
TGTGCCAGCAGCCCTGGGACTAGCGGGAAGGAGACCCAGTACTTC
CASSPGTSGKETQYF
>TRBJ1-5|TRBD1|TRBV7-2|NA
TGTGCCAGCAGCGGTCAGGGGGGCAATCAGCCCCAGCATTTT
CASSGQGGNQPQHF
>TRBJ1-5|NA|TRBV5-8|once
TGTGCCAGCAGCTTGGGTTCCGCAGGTCAGCCCCAGCATTTT
CASSLGSAGQPQHF
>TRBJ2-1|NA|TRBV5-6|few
TGTGCCAGCAGCTATGGGGGCTCCCACAATGAGCAGTTCTTC
CASSYGGSHNEQFF
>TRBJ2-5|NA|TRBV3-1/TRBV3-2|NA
TGTGCCAGCAGCCTCCGACTAGGAGGCCGCACGGAGACCCAGTACTTC
CASSLRLGGRTETQYF
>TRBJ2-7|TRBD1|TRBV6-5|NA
TGTGCCAGCAGAACAGGGGGTCGCGAGCAGTACTTC
CASRTGGREQYF
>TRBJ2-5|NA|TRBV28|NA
TGTGCCAGCAGTTTGCATGTTACGCGGGAGACCCAGTACTTC
CASSLHVTRETQYF
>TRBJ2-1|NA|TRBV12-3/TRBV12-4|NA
TGTGCCAGCAGCGGTTACAATGAGCAGTTCTTC
CASSGYNEQFF
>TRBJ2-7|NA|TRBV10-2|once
TGCGCCAGCAGTGAAATAGCGAACTACGAGCAGTACTTC
CASSEIANYEQYF
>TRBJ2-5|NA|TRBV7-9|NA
TGTGCCAGCAGCTTAGGATCCGGGCAATCGGAGACCCAGTACTTC
CASSLGSGQSETQYF
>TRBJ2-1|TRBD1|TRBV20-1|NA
TGCAGTGCTAGTCAACAGGGGGATGAGCAGTTCTTC
CSASQQGDEQFF
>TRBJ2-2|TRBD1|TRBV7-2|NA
TGTGCCAGCAGCACGACCTGGGACAGCGGGGAGCTGTTTTTT
CASSTTWDSGELFF
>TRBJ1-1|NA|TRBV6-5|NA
TGTGCCAGCAGTTACTCGTATTCTGGCACTGAAGCTTTCTTT
CASSYSYSGTEAFF
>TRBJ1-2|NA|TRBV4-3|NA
TGCGCCAGCAGCCAAGATGATGGGGTGAATGGCTACACCTTC
CASSQDDGVNGYTF
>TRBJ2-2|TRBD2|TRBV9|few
TGTGCCAGCAGCGTAGGAACCGATAGCGGGAGGCTGTTTTTT
CASSVGTDSGRLFF
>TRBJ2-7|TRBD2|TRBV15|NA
TGTGCCACCAGCCGGGGGGGGTCGAGCTCCTACGAGCAGTGCTTC
CATSRGGSSSYEQCF
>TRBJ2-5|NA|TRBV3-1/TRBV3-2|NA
TGTGCCAGCAGCCAAAGGGGGGGCCAAGAGACCCAGTACTTC
CASSQRGGQETQYF
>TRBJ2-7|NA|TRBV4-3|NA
TGCGCCAGCAGCCAAGTGATGAGCGCGGTGGAGAGCTCCTACGAGCAGTACTTC
CASSQVMSAVESSYEQYF
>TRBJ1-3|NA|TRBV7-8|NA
TGTGCCAGCAGCCCAGGACGGTTCTCTGGAAACACCATATATTTT
CASSPGRFSGNTIYF
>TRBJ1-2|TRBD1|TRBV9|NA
TGTGCCAGCAGCGGGACAGGGAATCTAGATGGCTACACCTTC
CASSGTGNLDGYTF
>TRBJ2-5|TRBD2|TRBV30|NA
TGTGCCTGGAGTGTAGGGGTTAGCGGGGAGACCCAGTACTTC
CAWSVGVSGETQYF
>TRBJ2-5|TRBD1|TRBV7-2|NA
TGTGCCAGCAGCTCTCCGGACAGGGCAGAGACCCAGTACTTC
CASSSPDRAETQYF
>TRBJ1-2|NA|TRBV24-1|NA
TGTGCCACCAGCCGGGACACTTACTATGGCTACACCTTC
CATSRDTYYGYTF
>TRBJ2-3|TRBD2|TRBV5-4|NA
TGTGCCAGCAGTTCGGGACTAGCCAGAGATACGCAGTATTTT
CASSSGLARDTQYF
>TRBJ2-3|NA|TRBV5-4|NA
TGTGCCAGCACCGAACGTCTGGGGGCAGATACGCAGTATTTT
CASTERLGADTQYF
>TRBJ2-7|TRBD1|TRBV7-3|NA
TGTGCCAGCAGCGCGAATGACAGGGAGGAGCAGTACTTC
CASSANDREEQYF
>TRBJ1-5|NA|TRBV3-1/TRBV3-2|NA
TGTGCCAGCAGCCAAGGGGGTCAGCCCCAGCATTTT
CASSQGGQPQHF
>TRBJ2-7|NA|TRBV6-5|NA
TGTGCCAGCAGTTCTTTTCTTGCACACTACGAGCAGTACTTC
CASSSFLAHYEQYF